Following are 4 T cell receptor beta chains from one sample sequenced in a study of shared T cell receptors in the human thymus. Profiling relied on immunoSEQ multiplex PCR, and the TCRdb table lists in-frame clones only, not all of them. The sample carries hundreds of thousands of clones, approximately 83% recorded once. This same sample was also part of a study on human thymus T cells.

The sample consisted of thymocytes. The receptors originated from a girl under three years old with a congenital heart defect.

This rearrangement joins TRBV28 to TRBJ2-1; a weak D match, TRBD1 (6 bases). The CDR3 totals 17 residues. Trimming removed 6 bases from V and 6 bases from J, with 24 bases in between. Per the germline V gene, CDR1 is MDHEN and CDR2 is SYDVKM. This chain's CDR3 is CASSPRVQGFQGNEQFF. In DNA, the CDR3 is TGTGCCAGCAGCCCTCGTGTCCAGGGGTTCCAGGGCAATGAGCAGTTCTTC.

DNA of the CDR3: TGTGCCAGCAGCTTGGACAGGGGTGCTTTCTTT. Protein product: CASSLDRGAFF. The J gene is TRBJ1-1, the V gene TRBV7-8; TRBD1 matches at 9 bases. Trimming took 3 bases from V and 11 from J; bases not matched to a gene: 1. Germline V gives CDR1 SGHVS, CDR2 FQNEAQ. The CDR3 has 11 amino acids.

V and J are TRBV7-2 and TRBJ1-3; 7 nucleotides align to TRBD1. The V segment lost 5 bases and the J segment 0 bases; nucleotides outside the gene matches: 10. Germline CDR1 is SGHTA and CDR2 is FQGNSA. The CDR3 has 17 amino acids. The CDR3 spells CASSLPGTVISGNTIYF. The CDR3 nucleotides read TGTGCCAGCAGCCTCCCGGGGACAGTCATCTCTGGAAACACCATATATTTT.

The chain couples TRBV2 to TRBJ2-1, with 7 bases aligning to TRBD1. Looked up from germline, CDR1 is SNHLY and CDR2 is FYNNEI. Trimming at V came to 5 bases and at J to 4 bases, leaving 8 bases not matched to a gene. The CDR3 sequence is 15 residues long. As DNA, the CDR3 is TGTGCCAGCAGTACCAATGACAGGGCGTACAATGAGCAGTTCTTC. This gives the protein CASSTNDRAYNEQFF.